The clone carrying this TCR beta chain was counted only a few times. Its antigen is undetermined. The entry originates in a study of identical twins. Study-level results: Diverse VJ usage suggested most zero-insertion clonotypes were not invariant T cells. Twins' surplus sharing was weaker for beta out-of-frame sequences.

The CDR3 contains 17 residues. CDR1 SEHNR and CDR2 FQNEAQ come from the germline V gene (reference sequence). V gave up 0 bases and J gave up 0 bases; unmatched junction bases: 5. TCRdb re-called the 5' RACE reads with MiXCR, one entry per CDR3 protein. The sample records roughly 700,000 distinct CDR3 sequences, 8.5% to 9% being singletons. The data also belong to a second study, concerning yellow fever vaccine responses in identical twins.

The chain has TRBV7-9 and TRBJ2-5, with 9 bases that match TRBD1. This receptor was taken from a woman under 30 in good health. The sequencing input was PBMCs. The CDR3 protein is CASSLAAGTGYQETQYF. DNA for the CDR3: TGTGCCAGCAGCTTAGCAGCCGGGACAGGGTACCAAGAGACCCAGTACTTC.